The next 32 T cell receptor beta chains were all read from a single sample in a study of cytomegalovirus exposure and HLA in healthy donors. PCR was performed using 60 Vbeta and 13 Jbeta primers. Profiling relied on immunoSEQ multiplex PCR, and the TCRdb table lists in-frame clones only, not all of them. The sample lists about 150,000 clones, approximately 84% occurring once. Sample: PBMCs. Receptors were obtained from a woman between 18 and 30 years old in good health and CMV-seronegative.

The J gene is TRBJ1-1, the V gene TRBV27; D remains ambiguous. The germline CDR1 and CDR2 sequences are MNHEY and SMNVEV (reference sequence). The CDR3 totals 13 residues. V was cut by 4 bases and J by 5 bases, with 11 bases left in between. The CDR3 sequence: CASSYGSTTEAFF. The CDR3 bases are TGTGCCAGCAGTTACGGGTCTACGACTGAAGCTTTCTTT.

The rearrangement links TRBV4-3 to TRBJ2-5; 7 bases match TRBD1. V trimming: 0 bases; J trimming: 7 bases; junction bases outside the gene matches: 8. Germline values: CDR1 LGHNA, CDR2 YSLEER. The CDR3 loop spans 15 amino acids. The CDR3 reads CASSQDLDRVGTQYF. Written as DNA, the CDR3 is TGCGCCAGCAGCCAAGATCTCGACAGGGTGGGGACCCAGTACTTC.

The J gene is TRBJ2-5, the V gene TRBV7-2, with D possibly matching TRBD2 (7 bases). CDR3 length equals 14 residues. Germline values: CDR1 SGHTA, CDR2 FQGNSA. V lost 5 bases and J lost 1, with 11 bases in between. As DNA, the CDR3 is TGTGCCAGCAGCCGAGGGGGGGGCCAAGAGACCCAGTACTTC. Translating it yields CASSRGGGQETQYF.

The chain joins TRBV16 to TRBJ1-4; TRBD1 matches at 9 bases. The CDR3 has 17 residues. Germline V gives CDR1 KGHSY, CDR2 FQNENV. V gave up 4 bases and J gave up 7 bases; unmatched junction bases: 13. CDR3 coding DNA: TGTGCCAGCAGCCCGTCTCCCGGGACAGGGTCGGGTGAAAAACTGTTTTTT. Its protein is CASSPSPGTGSGEKLFF.

Here the CDR3 DNA reads TGTGCCAGCTCCGCGGGGGAGAACACCGGGGAGCTGTTTTTT. Translation gives CASSAGENTGELFF. This chain uses TRBV7-3 with TRBJ2-2; TRBD2 matches at 7 bases. Germline values: CDR1 SGHTA, CDR2 FQGTGA. The trim removed 8 bases at V and 1 base at J, leaving 4 bases unmatched. This CDR3 has 14 amino acids.

The chain is built from TRBV29-1 and TRBJ2-7, with 9 bases identical to TRBD1. Germline V gene data show CDR1 as SQVTM and CDR2 as ANQGSEA. V dropped 4 bases and J dropped 7; count of bases not matched to a gene: 2. This CDR3 comprises 11 residues. The CDR3 here is CSVGTGDEQYF. For the CDR3, the DNA is TGCAGCGTTGGGACAGGGGATGAGCAGTACTTC.

The table lists this clone with a count of one. J is TRBJ2-2 and V is TRBV28; 7 bases agree with TRBD2. Germline CDR1 is MDHEN and CDR2 is SYDVKM. The CDR3 is 14 amino acids. V gave up 6 bases and J gave up 11 bases; unmatched junction bases: 12. The CDR3 reads CASRPPGPGGELFF. In DNA form, the CDR3 reads TGTGCCAGCAGGCCGCCGGGCCCGGGGGGAGAGCTGTTTTTT.

CDR3 nucleotides: TGTGCCAGCAGTGAACTATCGGGACAGGACTACACCTTC. Translated, it gives CASSELSGQDYTF. The rearrangement uses TRBV25-1 and TRBJ1-2, with 8 bases lining up with TRBD1. This CDR3 region has 13 residues. Unmatched junction bases numbered 6, after V lost 2 bases and J lost 10 bases. Germline V gene lookup returns CDR1 MGHDK and CDR2 SYGVNS.

The V call is TRBV7-2, the J call TRBJ2-5, with TRBD1 as a possible D gene (6 bases). The CDR3 has 15 residues. The V gene lost 3 bases and the J gene lost 2 bases, with 13 bases spanning the gap. Per germline, CDR1 SGHTA and CDR2 FQGNSA. In DNA form, the CDR3 reads TGTGCCAGCAGCTTCCAACCTGGACAGCAAGAGACCCAGTACTTC. Amino acid sequence: CASSFQPGQQETQYF.

The V gene is TRBV7-2, the J gene TRBJ2-1; TRBD2 matches at 8 bases. The junction had 7 bases not matched to a gene; V was cut back by 4 bases and J by 8 bases. CDR1 and CDR2 from the germline V gene are SGHTA and FQGNSA. The CDR3 covers 14 residues. The CDR3 DNA sequence: TGTGCCAGCAGCTCGGGACTAGGGTTCTATGAGCAGTTCTTC. This sequence encodes CASSSGLGFYEQFF.

This sequence joins TRBV5-1 and TRBJ1-1, with a weak D call TRBD1 (5 bases). The CDR3 is 14 residues long. V lost 0 bases and J lost 1, with 7 bases in between. Germline loops: CDR1 SGHRS, CDR2 YFSETQ. Here the CDR3 reads CASSLGTRNTEAFF. The CDR3 DNA reads TGCGCCAGCAGCTTGGGGACAAGGAACACTGAAGCTTTCTTT.

This clone was picked up a small number of times. The chain combines TRBV4-3 with TRBJ2-5; 12 bases agree with TRBD2. Trimming took 4 bases from V and 3 from J; bases not matched to a gene: 3. CDR1 LGHNA and CDR2 YSLEER come from the germline V gene. The CDR3 loop spans 15 amino acids. The CDR3 protein is CASSLRLAGEETQYF. The CDR3, as DNA: TGCGCCAGCAGCCTTAGACTAGCGGGGGAAGAGACCCAGTACTTC.

Here the CDR3 DNA reads TGCGCCAGCAGCCAAGAGCTAAATTCACCCCTCCACTTT. It translates to CASSQELNSPLHF. This chain joins TRBV4-3 and TRBJ1-6, with D hard to call. This CDR3 region has 13 residues. The germline gives CDR1 LGHNA, CDR2 YSLEER. V was cut by 0 bases and J by 7 bases, with 4 bases left in between.

This clone has a handful of counts. This chain connects TRBV28 to TRBJ2-5, with D perhaps TRBD1 (5 bases). Deletions cut 0 bases from V and 7 bases from J, with 15 bases between. The germline V gene has CDR1 MDHEN and CDR2 SYDVKM. This CDR3 comprises 15 residues. CDR3 region: CASSLWQGGVGTQYF. Here the CDR3 DNA reads TGTGCCAGCAGTTTATGGCAGGGCGGAGTGGGGACCCAGTACTTC. Together with reference TRBV28 and TRBJ2-5, the CDR3 gives the full variable domain: DVKVTQSSRYLVKRTGEKVFLECVQDMDHENMFWYRQDPGLGLRLIYFSYDVKMKEKGDIPEGYSVSREKKERFSLILESASTNQTSMYLCASSLWQGGVGTQYFGPGTRLLVL.

This clone turned up a few times. The genes are TRBV4-1 and TRBJ2-3; 9 nucleotides line up with TRBD2. Trimming took 0 bases from V and 6 from J; bases not matched to a gene: 13. Looked up from germline, CDR1 is MGHRA and CDR2 is YSYEKL. The CDR3 runs to 18 residues. CDR3 DNA: TGCGCCAGCAGCCAAGACCCTAGCGGGACCTCACTCTCCGATACGCAGTATTTT. Residues: CASSQDPSGTSLSDTQYF.

This clone was recorded only once. J is TRBJ1-2 and V is TRBV7-3; D may be TRBD1 (5 bases). The CDR3 extends over 13 amino acids. The ends were cut back, 3 bases at V and 4 bases at J, with 9 bases in the middle. Germline-derived CDR1 and CDR2 are SGHTA and FQGTGA. CDR3 sequence (DNA): TGTGCCAGCAGCTTGGGCAGGGCCTATGGCTACACCTTC. The encoded protein is CASSLGRAYGYTF.

The chain couples TRBV28 to TRBJ1-1; no firm D call. The CDR3 totals 12 residues. Germline-derived CDR1 and CDR2 are MDHEN and SYDVKM. V was shortened by 3 bases and J by 4 bases, with 6 bases between the two germline ends. The CDR3 sequence is CASSFLGTEAFF. The DNA of the CDR3 is TGTGCCAGCAGTTTCCTAGGCACTGAAGCTTTCTTT.

This rearrangement joins TRBV7-8 to TRBJ2-7; TRBD1 is a possible D gene (6 bases). The CDR3 has 16 amino acids. V was cut by 1 base and J by 3 bases, with 16 bases left in between. Germline CDR1 is SGHVS and CDR2 is FQNEAQ. The CDR3 region is CASSLVPVGAFYEQYF. CDR3 nucleotides: TGTGCCAGCAGCTTAGTTCCCGTGGGGGCGTTCTACGAGCAGTACTTC.

The chain links TRBV6-5 to TRBJ1-6, with D uncertain. Germline CDR1 is MNHEY and CDR2 is SVGAGI. V was trimmed by 6 bases and J by 7 bases, leaving 13 bases between them. The CDR3 contains 14 residues. CDR3 nucleotides: TGTGCCAGCAGGCCTGCGACACCCAATTCACCCCTCCACTTT. Its protein product is CASRPATPNSPLHF.

This clone was seen only once. This chain joins TRBV7-6 and TRBJ2-7; D might be TRBD1 (5 bases). Per germline, CDR1 SGHVS and CDR2 FNYEAQ. This CDR3 is 14 amino acids long. V lost 0 bases and J 0 bases, leaving 6 bases between the germline ends. The CDR3 DNA sequence: TGTGCCAGCAGCTTAGCCAGGGCCTCCTACGAGCAGTACTTC. Protein sequence: CASSLARASYEQYF.

In this sample, this clone turned up once. The genes are TRBV6-5 and TRBJ2-2; 7 bases line up with TRBD1. CDR3 length: 15 residues. The germline gives CDR1 MNHEY, CDR2 SVGAGI. After removal of 5 bases from V and 4 bases from J, the junction contained 7 bases not matched to a gene. CDR3 region: CASSPDRLITGELFF. CDR3 coding DNA: TGTGCCAGCAGTCCGGACAGGTTAATCACCGGGGAGCTGTTTTTT.

The chain links TRBV18 to TRBJ1-1, with D perhaps TRBD1 (5 bases). The CDR3 has 15 amino acids. Per the germline V gene, CDR1 is KGHSH and CDR2 is LQKENI. Trimming pared 6 bases from V and 3 bases from J, leaving 17 bases between. The CDR3: CASSPTGETYTEAFF. The DNA for the CDR3 is TGTGCCAGCTCCCCGACGGGGGAGACTTACACTGAAGCTTTCTTT.

V and J are TRBV28 and TRBJ2-3, with a possible D match to TRBD1 (5 bases). This CDR3 is built from 12 residues. Germline values: CDR1 MDHEN, CDR2 SYDVKM. Trimming pared 5 bases from V and 7 bases from J, leaving 10 bases between. Here the CDR3 DNA reads TGTGCCAGCAGTGGGGCCTTGAATACGCAGTATTTT. Its protein product is CASSGALNTQYF. Variable domain in full (rest from reference TRBV28 and TRBJ2-3): DVKVTQSSRYLVKRTGEKVFLECVQDMDHENMFWYRQDPGLGLRLIYFSYDVKMKEKGDIPEGYSVSREKKERFSLILESASTNQTSMYLCASSGALNTQYFGPGTRLTVL.

This clone was observed once. This chain uses TRBV21-1 with TRBJ1-4; TRBD1 is the table's D call, not checked against the DNA. TRBV21-1 has pseudogene status. The CDR3 loop spans 15 amino acids. The CDR3 DNA follows: TGTGCCAGCAGCCGGACAGGGGGCGAAAATGAAAAACTGTTTTTT. Its translation: CASSRTGGENEKLFF.

V and J are TRBV30 and TRBJ2-3; possibly TRBD1 for D (6 bases). The CDR3 contains 13 residues. Germline CDR1 is GTSNPN and CDR2 is SVGIG (reference sequence). V lost 3 bases, J lost 1 base, and 8 bases lay in between. CDR3 sequence: CAWSTGRTDTQYF. CDR3 DNA: TGTGCCTGGAGCACAGGGCGCACAGATACGCAGTATTTT.

The V and J genes are TRBV28 and TRBJ2-7; 13 nucleotides agree with TRBD2. Germline V lookup: CDR1 MDHEN, CDR2 SYDVKM. The ends lost 5 bases at V and 4 bases at J; junction bases unmatched: 17. The CDR3 totals 19 residues. CDR3 amino acids: CASSPIPGLAGAISYEQYF. The CDR3 nucleotides are TGTGCCAGCAGTCCTATCCCCGGACTAGCGGGAGCCATCTCGTACGAGCAGTACTTC. The whole variable domain, filled in from reference TRBV28 and TRBJ2-7, reads DVKVTQSSRYLVKRTGEKVFLECVQDMDHENMFWYRQDPGLGLRLIYFSYDVKMKEKGDIPEGYSVSREKKERFSLILESASTNQTSMYLCASSPIPGLAGAISYEQYFGPGTRLTVT.

The chain employs TRBV28 and TRBJ1-4; TRBD1 might be the D (6 bases). The CDR3 is 14 amino acids. The germline CDR1 and CDR2 sequences are MDHEN and SYDVKM. V lost 6 bases and J 3 bases, leaving 11 bases between the germline ends. The CDR3 here is CASRLQGANEKLFF. The CDR3 DNA reads TGTGCCAGCAGACTACAGGGAGCTAATGAAAAACTGTTTTTT.

The chain carries TRBV19 and TRBJ1-5, with D possibly being TRBD1 (5 bases). The ends were cut back, 4 bases at V and 3 bases at J, with 13 bases in the middle. The CDR3 loop spans 15 amino acids. Germline V gene sequence: CDR1 LNHDA, CDR2 SQIVND (reference sequence). The CDR3 region is CASSRNPGNNQPQHF. The CDR3 DNA follows: TGTGCCAGTAGTAGGAATCCAGGGAACAATCAGCCCCAGCATTTT.

This clone was recorded a few times. This sequence joins TRBV5-1 and TRBJ1-2; TRBD1 matches at 10 bases. V lost 9 bases, J lost 4 bases, and 12 bases stayed unmatched. Germline V gives CDR1 SGHRS, CDR2 YFSETQ. This CDR3 region has 15 residues. In DNA form, the CDR3 reads TGCGCCACGTCCGGGGGACAGGGGTTGGCCTATGGCTACACCTTC. It is translated as CATSGGQGLAYGYTF.

The J gene is TRBJ2-5, the V gene TRBV2, with TRBD2 identical over 16 bases. Germline CDR1 SNHLY, CDR2 FYNNEI. The CDR3 runs to 18 residues. Losses at the gene ends were 4 bases for V and 0 bases for J; bases not matched to a gene: 5. Here the CDR3 DNA reads TGTGCCAGCAGTGTAGGGACTAGCGGGGGGGGGTACCAAGAGACCCAGTACTTC. It is translated as CASSVGTSGGGYQETQYF.

The chain employs TRBV27 and TRBJ1-6; 8 bases are a match to TRBD1. Germline lookup yields CDR1 MNHEY and CDR2 SMNVEV (reference sequence). The CDR3 length is 13 residues. V was pared by 2 bases and J by 12 bases, with 3 bases of the junction left unmatched. The CDR3 region is CASSLVGQGPLHF. DNA for the CDR3: TGTGCCAGCAGTTTAGTTGGACAGGGACCCCTCCACTTT.

The V gene is TRBV9, the J gene TRBJ2-7; TRBD1 is a possible D gene (5 bases). The CDR3 runs 16 residues. Germline CDR1 SGDLS, CDR2 YYNGEE. The germline V and J ends were trimmed by 4 bases and 4 bases, with 21 bases remaining between them. CDR3 DNA: TGTGCCAGCAGCCCCTCTGGACAAAGAAAGGGTTACGAGCAGTACTTC. Residues: CASSPSGQRKGYEQYF.